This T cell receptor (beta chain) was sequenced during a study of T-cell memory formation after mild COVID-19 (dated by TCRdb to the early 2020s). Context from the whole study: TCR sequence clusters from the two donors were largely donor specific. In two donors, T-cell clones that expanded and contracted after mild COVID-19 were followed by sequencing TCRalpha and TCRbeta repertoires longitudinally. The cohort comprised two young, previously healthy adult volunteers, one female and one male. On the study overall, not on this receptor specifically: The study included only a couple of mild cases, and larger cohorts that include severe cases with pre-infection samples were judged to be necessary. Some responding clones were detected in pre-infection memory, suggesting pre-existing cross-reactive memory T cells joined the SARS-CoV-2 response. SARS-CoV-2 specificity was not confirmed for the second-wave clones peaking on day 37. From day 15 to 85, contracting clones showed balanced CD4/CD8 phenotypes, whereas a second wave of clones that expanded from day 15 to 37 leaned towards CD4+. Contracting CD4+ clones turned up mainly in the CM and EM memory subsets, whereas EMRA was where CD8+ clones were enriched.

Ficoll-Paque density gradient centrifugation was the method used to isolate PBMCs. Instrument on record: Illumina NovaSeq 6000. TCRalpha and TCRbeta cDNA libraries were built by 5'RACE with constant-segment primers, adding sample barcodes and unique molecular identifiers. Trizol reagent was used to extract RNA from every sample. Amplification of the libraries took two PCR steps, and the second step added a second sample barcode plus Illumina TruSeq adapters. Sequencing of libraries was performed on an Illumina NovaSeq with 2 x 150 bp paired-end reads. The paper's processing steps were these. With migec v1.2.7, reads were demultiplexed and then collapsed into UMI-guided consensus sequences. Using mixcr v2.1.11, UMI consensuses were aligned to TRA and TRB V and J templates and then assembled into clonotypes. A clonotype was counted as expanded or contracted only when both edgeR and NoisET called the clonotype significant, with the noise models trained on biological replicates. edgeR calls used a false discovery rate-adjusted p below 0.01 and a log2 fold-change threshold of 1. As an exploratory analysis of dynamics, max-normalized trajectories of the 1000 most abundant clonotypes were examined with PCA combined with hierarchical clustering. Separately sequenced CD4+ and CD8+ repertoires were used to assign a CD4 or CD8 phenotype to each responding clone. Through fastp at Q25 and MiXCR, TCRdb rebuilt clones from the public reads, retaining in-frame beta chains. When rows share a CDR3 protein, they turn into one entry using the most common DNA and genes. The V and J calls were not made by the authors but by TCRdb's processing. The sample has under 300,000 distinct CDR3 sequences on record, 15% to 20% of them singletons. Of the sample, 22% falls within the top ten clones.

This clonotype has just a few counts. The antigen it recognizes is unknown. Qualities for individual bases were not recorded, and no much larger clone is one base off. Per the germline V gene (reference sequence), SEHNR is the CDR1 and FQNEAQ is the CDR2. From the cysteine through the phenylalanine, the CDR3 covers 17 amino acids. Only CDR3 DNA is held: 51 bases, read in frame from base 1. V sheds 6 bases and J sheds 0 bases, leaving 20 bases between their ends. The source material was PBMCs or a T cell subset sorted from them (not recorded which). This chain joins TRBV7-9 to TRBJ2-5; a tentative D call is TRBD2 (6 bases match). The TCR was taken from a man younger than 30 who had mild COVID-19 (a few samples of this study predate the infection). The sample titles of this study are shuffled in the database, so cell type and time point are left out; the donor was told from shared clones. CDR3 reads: CASRTTPGRGDQETQYF. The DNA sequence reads TGTGCCAGCAGGACCACGCCGGGGCGGGGCGACCAAGAGACCCAGTACTTC. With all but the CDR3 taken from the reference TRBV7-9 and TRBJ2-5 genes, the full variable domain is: DTGVSQNPRHKITKRGQNVTFRCDPISEHNRLYWYRQTLGQGPEFLTYFQNEAQLEKSRLLSDRFSAERPKGSFSTLEIQRTEQGDSAMYLCASRTTPGRGDQETQYFGPGTRLLVL.